The TCR beta chain described here comes from a study of cytomegalovirus exposure and HLA in healthy donors. Study-wide results and caveats: Segments of the TCR beta V type were, in most cases, productive about 90% or about 30% of the time in an earlier analysis. Both high specificity and high sensitivity reportedly marked the classifier's diagnosis of cytomegalovirus status. Among TCR beta chains, those listed as cytomegalovirus-associated numbered approximately 150.

This clone was found once. Its antigen is still unknown. The PCR ran on 60 Vbeta and 13 Jbeta primers. Some clones are missing from TCRdb's copy, which holds only in-frame ones; the method was immunoSEQ multiplex PCR. The table includes about 190,000 clones, 80% to 85% detected once. The receptor's source is a woman between 18 and 29 years old in good health and CMV-seropositive. Sequencing was done on a sample of PBMCs.

In DNA, the CDR3 is TGTGCCATCAGTGCAACCCAGAAGGGAGAAAATGGCTACACCTTC. Residues: CAISATQKGENGYTF. The rearrangement uses TRBV10-3 and TRBJ1-2; D gene ambiguous. Germline assignment: CDR1 ENHRY and CDR2 SYGVKD. V was pared by 4 bases and J by 6 bases, with 18 bases between. The CDR3 covers 15 residues.